This is a list of T cell receptor beta chains from one sample in a study of shared clonotypes between healthy human individuals. Using immunoSEQ multiplex PCR, the repertoire was profiled, and TCRdb retains in-frame clones only, with some absent. The table has 1.4 million to 1.5 million clones, about 96% seen once. Source material: naive CD4+ T cells sorted from blood. These receptors all stem from a man in his thirties or forties in good health. CDR3s include the opening cysteine and the closing phenylalanine or tryptophan. The order of the fields is D gene, clone size, J gene, V gene, CDR3 protein, CDR3 DNA. The D gene is left open where the match is weak. Part of the rows lack a size; the others show once, few, many or a class for expanded clones.

>.|.|TRBJ1-3|TRBV28
CASSLYPDSGNTIYF
TGTGCCAGCAGTTTATACCCAGACTCTGGAAACACCATATATTTT
>.|.|TRBJ1-1|TRBV5-4
CASSLRAGMNTEAFF
TGTGCCAGCAGCTTGCGGGCAGGGATGAACACTGAAGCTTTCTTT
>.|.|TRBJ2-5|TRBV21-1
CASTSPEGTQYF
TGTGCCAGCACCTCCCCAGAGGGGACCCAGTACTTC
>.|.|TRBJ2-2|TRBV11-2
CASSLGTLGGPGELFF
TGTGCCAGCAGCTTAGGGACGCTCGGGGGTCCCGGGGAGCTGTTTTTT
>TRBD2|once|TRBJ2-3|TRBV28
CASSSNSGHDYTDTQYF
TGTGCCAGCAGTTCGAATAGCGGGCACGACTACACAGATACGCAGTATTTT
>.|.|TRBJ2-7|TRBV10-1
CASRSYEQYF
TGCGCCAGCAGGTCCTACGAGCAGTACTTC
>TRBD1|.|TRBJ1-1|TRBV12-5
CASGPGQGTEAFF
TGTGCTAGTGGTCCGGGACAGGGGACTGAAGCTTTCTTT
>.|.|TRBJ1-5|TRBV6-1
CASSVVSNQPQHF
TGTGCCAGCTCCGTAGTGAGCAATCAGCCCCAGCATTTT
>.|.|TRBJ1-1|TRBV18
CASSLVAGASNEAFF
TGTGCCAGCTCTCTTGTAGCCGGGGCCTCAAATGAAGCTTTCTTT
>TRBD1|.|TRBJ2-7|TRBV18
CASSPGQGRYEQYF
TGTGCCAGCTCACCCGGACAGGGAAGGTACGAGCAGTACTTC
>.|.|TRBJ2-7|TRBV28
CASCLRRGRDEQYF
TGTGCCAGCTGTCTTAGGAGGGGGCGGGACGAGCAGTACTTC
>.|.|TRBJ2-1|TRBV11-2
CASSLIRTPMGNEQFF
TGTGCCAGCAGTCTTATCCGGACCCCTATGGGGAATGAGCAGTTCTTC
>.|.|TRBJ2-7|TRBV6-1
CASTGSYEQYF
TGTGCCAGCACGGGGTCCTACGAGCAGTACTTC
>.|.|TRBJ2-3|TRBV27
CASRGRGDTQYF
TGTGCCAGCAGGGGGAGGGGGGATACGCAGTATTTT
>.|.|TRBJ2-2|TRBV5-6
CASSLFFQNPVAFTGELFF
TGTGCCAGCAGCTTGTTTTTCCAGAATCCGGTAGCGTTTACCGGGGAGCTGTTTTTT
>.|.|TRBJ2-1|TRBV7-2
CASSLFGYNEQFF
TGTGCCAGCAGCTTATTCGGATACAATGAGCAGTTCTTC
>.|.|TRBJ2-7|TRBV6-1
CASSPEAGTLYEQYF
TGTGCCAGCAGTCCAGAAGCCGGGACATTATACGAGCAGTACTTC
>.|.|TRBJ2-1|TRBV9
CASSTGGGTGQFF
TGTGCCAGCAGCACAGGCGGGGGGACAGGACAGTTCTTC
>TRBD2|.|TRBJ2-3|TRBV9
CASSVASGSTDTQYF
TGTGCCAGCAGCGTAGCTAGCGGGAGCACAGATACGCAGTATTTT
>.|.|TRBJ1-5|TRBV2
CASSEDGQPQHF
TGTGCCAGCAGTGAAGATGGGCAGCCCCAGCATTTT
>TRBD2|.|TRBJ2-5|TRBV5-4
CASSSTSGYQETQYF
TGTGCCAGCAGCTCGACTAGCGGTTATCAAGAGACCCAGTACTTC
>.|.|TRBJ2-5|TRBV5-1
CASSSAVAGSQETQYF
TGCGCCAGCAGCTCGGCCGTGGCAGGGTCACAAGAGACCCAGTACTTC
>TRBD1|.|TRBJ2-5|TRBV30
CAWSSGQIQTQYF
TGTGCCTGGAGTTCGGGACAGATCCAGACCCAGTACTTC
>TRBD1|.|TRBJ1-2|TRBV2
CASSGDSFGYTF
TGTGCCAGCAGTGGGGACAGTTTTGGCTACACCTTC
>TRBD2|.|TRBJ2-1|TRBV5-6
CASSLKTSGRLDNEQFF
TGTGCCAGCAGCTTAAAGACTAGCGGGAGGTTAGACAATGAGCAGTTCTTC
>.|.|TRBJ1-5|TRBV7-2
CASSLTLSQPQHF
TGTGCCAGCAGCTTAACGTTATCTCAGCCCCAGCATTTT
>.|.|TRBJ2-7|TRBV10-3
CAISEGSLAQRYEQYF
TGTGCCATCAGTGAGGGAAGTTTGGCCCAACGCTACGAGCAGTACTTC
>.|.|TRBJ2-1|TRBV4-3
CASSQLPSSNEQFF
TGCGCCAGCAGCCAACTCCCTAGCAGCAATGAGCAGTTCTTC
>.|.|TRBJ2-7|TRBV11-3
CASSLDPDHGEQYF
TGTGCCAGCAGCTTAGACCCGGATCATGGGGAGCAGTACTTC
>.|.|TRBJ2-5|TRBV11-2
CASSPRARGGETQYF
TGTGCCAGCAGCCCAAGAGCCAGGGGCGGGGAGACCCAGTACTTC
>.|.|TRBJ2-2|TRBV18
CASSETSFSGELFF
TGTGCCAGCTCAGAGACTAGTTTTTCCGGGGAGCTGTTTTTT
>.|.|TRBJ2-1|TRBV19
CASSHLAGRNSYNEQFF
TGTGCCAGTAGTCACCTCGCGGGGAGGAACTCCTACAATGAGCAGTTCTTC
>TRBD2|.|TRBJ2-5|TRBV12-5
CASGDTGGQETQYF
TGTGCTAGTGGCGACACGGGGGGGCAGGAGACCCAGTACTTC
>.|.|TRBJ2-5|TRBV5-1
CASSLAPEMIQETQYF
TGCGCCAGCAGCTTGGCACCGGAGATGATACAAGAGACCCAGTACTTC
>.|.|TRBJ1-2|TRBV28
CASSLFIPAGLDYGYTF
TGTGCCAGCAGTTTATTTATCCCTGCAGGGCTCGACTATGGCTACACCTTC
>TRBD1|.|TRBJ2-1|TRBV5-1
CASSPNRGLDPVSQFF
TGCGCCAGCAGCCCTAACAGGGGTCTTGACCCGGTTTCACAGTTCTTC
>TRBD1|.|TRBJ2-2|TRBV6-4
CASRAGTGGTGELFF
TGTGCCAGCAGAGCCGGGACAGGGGGCACCGGGGAGCTGTTTTTT
>.|once|TRBJ2-1|TRBV19
CASNDRSSYNEQFF
TGTGCCAGCAACGATAGGAGCTCCTACAATGAGCAGTTCTTC
>.|.|TRBJ1-3|TRBV6-6
CASSYSGQEAGNTIYF
TGTGCCAGCAGTTACTCAGGGCAGGAGGCTGGAAACACCATATATTTT
>TRBD1|.|TRBJ1-5|TRBV10-2
CASSVATGTGLNQPQHF
TGCGCCAGCAGTGTCGCAACCGGGACAGGGCTCAATCAGCCCCAGCATTTT
>TRBD2|.|TRBJ2-7|TRBV29-1
CSARRDLAAYEQYF
TGCAGCGCACGCCGGGACCTAGCGGCCTACGAGCAGTACTTC
>.|once|TRBJ1-4|TRBV11-3
CASSFDRSNEKLFF
TGTGCCAGCAGCTTTGACAGGTCTAATGAAAAACTGTTTTTT
>.|.|TRBJ2-7|TRBV6-5
CASSYSRSGSYEQYF
TGTGCCAGCAGTTACTCGCGTAGCGGTTCCTACGAGCAGTACTTC
>.|.|TRBJ1-5|TRBV6-1
CASCPHSLRQPQHF
TGTGCCAGCTGTCCCCACAGCCTCCGTCAGCCCCAGCATTTT
>.|.|TRBJ1-2|TRBV5-1
CASRLAGMVDRGYTF
TGCGCCAGCAGGCTCGCAGGGATGGTCGATCGAGGCTACACCTTC
>TRBD2|.|TRBJ2-3|TRBV9
CASSVEDGRWDTQYF
TGTGCCAGCAGCGTAGAAGACGGGAGGTGGGATACGCAGTATTTT
>TRBD2|.|TRBJ2-1|TRBV15
CATRILAGGDNEQFF
TGTGCCACCAGAATACTAGCGGGAGGGGACAATGAGCAGTTCTTC
>.|.|TRBJ2-7|TRBV7-9
CASSSAKRSEQYF
TGTGCCAGCAGCTCCGCGAAGCGCTCCGAGCAGTACTTC
>TRBD1|.|TRBJ1-4|TRBV5-4
CASSNKQGALNEKLFF
TGTGCCAGCAGCAACAAACAGGGGGCGCTTAATGAAAAACTGTTTTTT
>TRBD2|.|TRBJ2-7|TRBV4-1
CASSQAGGWEQYF
TGCGCCAGCAGCCAAGCGGGAGGGTGGGAGCAGTACTTC
>.|.|TRBJ2-1|TRBV11-3
CASSLRPGGIDNEQFF
TGTGCCAGCAGCTTAAGGCCCGGGGGCATCGACAATGAGCAGTTCTTC
>.|.|TRBJ2-7|TRBV6-1
CASSGVPGSYEQYF
TGTGCCAGCAGTGGGGTGCCAGGCTCCTACGAGCAGTACTTC
>.|.|TRBJ1-1|TRBV9
CASGGGNTEAFF
TGTGCCAGCGGGGGTGGAAACACTGAAGCTTTCTTT
>.|once|TRBJ2-3|TRBV28
CASSKGGAYF
TGTGCCAGCAGCAAGGGTGGTGCGTATTTT
>.|.|TRBJ1-2|TRBV5-1
CASSINRDTSNYGYTF
TGCGCCAGCAGCATAAACCGGGACACCTCTAACTATGGCTACACCTTC
>.|once|TRBJ1-1|TRBV30
CAWSEEEGVLTEAFF
TGTGCCTGGAGTGAAGAAGAAGGGGTTTTGACTGAAGCTTTCTTT
>.|.|TRBJ2-5|TRBV2
CASTQGPEETQYF
TGTGCCAGTACCCAGGGGCCTGAGGAGACCCAGTACTTC